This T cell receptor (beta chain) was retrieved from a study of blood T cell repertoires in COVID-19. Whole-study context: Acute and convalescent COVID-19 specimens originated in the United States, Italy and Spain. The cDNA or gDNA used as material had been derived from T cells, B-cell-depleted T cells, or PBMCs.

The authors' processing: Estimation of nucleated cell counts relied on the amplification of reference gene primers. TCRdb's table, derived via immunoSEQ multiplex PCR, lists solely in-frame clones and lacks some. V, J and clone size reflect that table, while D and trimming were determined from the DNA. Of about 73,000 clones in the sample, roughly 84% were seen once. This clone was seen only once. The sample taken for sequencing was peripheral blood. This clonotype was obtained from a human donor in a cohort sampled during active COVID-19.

CDR3 DNA sequence: TGCGCCAGCAGCCCGGGACTAGCGGGGGGGCCTTGGAATGAGCAGTTCTTC. Protein product: CASSPGLAGGPWNEQFF. The chain links TRBV5-1 to TRBJ2-1; 16 nucleotides agree with TRBD2. Germline lookup yields CDR1 SGHRS and CDR2 YFSETQ. Trimming took 4 bases from V and 7 from J; bases not matched to a gene: 8. The CDR3 is made up of 17 amino acids.